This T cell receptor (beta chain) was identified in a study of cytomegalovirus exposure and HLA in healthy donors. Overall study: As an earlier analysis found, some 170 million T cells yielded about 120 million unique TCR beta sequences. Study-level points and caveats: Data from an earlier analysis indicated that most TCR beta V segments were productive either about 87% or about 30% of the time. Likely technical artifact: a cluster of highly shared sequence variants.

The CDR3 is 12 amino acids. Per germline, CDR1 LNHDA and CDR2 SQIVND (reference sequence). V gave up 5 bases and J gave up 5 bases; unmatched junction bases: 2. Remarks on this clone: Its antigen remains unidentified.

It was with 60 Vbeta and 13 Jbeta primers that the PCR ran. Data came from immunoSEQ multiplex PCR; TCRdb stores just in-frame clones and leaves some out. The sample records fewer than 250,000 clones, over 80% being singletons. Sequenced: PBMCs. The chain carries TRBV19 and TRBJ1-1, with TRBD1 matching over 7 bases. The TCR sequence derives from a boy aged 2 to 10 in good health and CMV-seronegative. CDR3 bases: TGTGCCAGTAGTGCAGGGGGGACTGAAGCTTTCTTT. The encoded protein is CASSAGGTEAFF.